This T cell receptor (beta chain) was sequenced during a study of spatial heterogeneity in lung cancer. As to this clonotype: A much larger clone differs from this one at a single base, so this may be a read error.

The CDR3 contains 14 residues. The germline gives CDR1 ENHRY, CDR2 SYGVKD. TCRdb independently ran MiXCR on the 5' RACE reads; one entry per CDR3 protein. The repertoire includes about 120,000 distinct CDR3 sequences, over 9% of them detected once, and around a sixth sits in the top ten. Specified time point: blood at routine non-recurrence follow-up after resection. No cells were sorted before sequencing. The whole RNA sequenced was extracted from tumor, nontumor lung or frozen PBMC. The sample was PBMCs, taken at follow-up. The rearrangement joins TRBV10-3 to TRBJ1-2; D might be TRBD1 (5 bases). This sequence was found in a male donor with early-stage non-small cell lung cancer. Here the CDR3 reads CAIRPRETNYGHTF. CDR3 DNA: TGTGCCATCAGGCCCAGGGAAACTAACTATGGCCACACCTTC.